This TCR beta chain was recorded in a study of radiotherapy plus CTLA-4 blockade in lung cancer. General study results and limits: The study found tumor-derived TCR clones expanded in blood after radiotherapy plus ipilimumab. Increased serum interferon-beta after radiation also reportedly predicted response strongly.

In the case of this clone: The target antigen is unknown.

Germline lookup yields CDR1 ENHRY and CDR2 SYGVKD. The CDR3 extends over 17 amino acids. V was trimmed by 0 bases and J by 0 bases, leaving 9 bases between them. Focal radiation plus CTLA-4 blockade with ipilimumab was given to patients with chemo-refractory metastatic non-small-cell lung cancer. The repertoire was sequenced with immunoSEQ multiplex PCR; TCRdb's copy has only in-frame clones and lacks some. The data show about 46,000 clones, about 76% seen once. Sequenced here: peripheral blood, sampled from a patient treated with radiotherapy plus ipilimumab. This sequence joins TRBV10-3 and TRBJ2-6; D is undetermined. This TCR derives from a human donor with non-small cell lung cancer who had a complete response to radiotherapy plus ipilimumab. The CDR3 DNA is TGTGCCATCAGTGAGTCGTTTTTTCGCTCTGGGGCCAACGTCCTGACTTTC. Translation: CAISESFFRSGANVLTF.